The rows below give T cell receptor beta chains drawn from one sample of a study of blood T cells in healthy people across ages. A single record per CDR3 protein comes from TCRdb applying MiXCR to the 5' RACE reads. The sample lists around 800,000 distinct CDR3 sequences; around 24% were seen once. Separately, the same data were catalogued under a study of T cells of mothers and their children.

The sequenced sample consisted of blood. These receptor sequences come from a boy aged 5-17 years in good health. The CDR3 runs from the conserved cysteine through the conserved F or W. The D gene is left open where the match is weak. Only some rows state a clone size, as once, few, many or a class for expanded clones.

j_gene: TRBJ2-5
d_gene: NA
v_gene: TRBV7-3
abundance: NA
CDR3nt: TGTGCCAGCAGCTTACGATCAGGGCCGAGAGAGACCCAGTACTTC
CDR3aa: CASSLRSGPRETQYF

j_gene: TRBJ2-6
d_gene: NA
v_gene: TRBV5-1
abundance: NA
CDR3nt: TGCGCCAGCAGCTACGGAGGGGGAAATGGGGCCAACGTCCTGACTTTC
CDR3aa: CASSYGGGNGANVLTF

j_gene: TRBJ2-7
d_gene: NA
v_gene: TRBV14
abundance: NA
CDR3nt: TGTGCCAGCAGCCGTCGGGTGACTAATTCCGAGCAGTACTTC
CDR3aa: CASSRRVTNSEQYF

j_gene: TRBJ2-1
d_gene: TRBD2
v_gene: TRBV4-1
abundance: NA
CDR3nt: TGCGCCAGCCAAATAGCGGGGGCGTCCTACAATGAGCAGTTCTTC
CDR3aa: CASQIAGASYNEQFF

j_gene: TRBJ2-1
d_gene: NA
v_gene: TRBV28
abundance: NA
CDR3nt: TGTGCCAGCAGTTCCGCTGGCGGAAGCTCCTACAATGAGCAGTTCTTC
CDR3aa: CASSSAGGSSYNEQFF

j_gene: TRBJ2-1
d_gene: NA
v_gene: TRBV28
abundance: few
CDR3nt: TGTGCCAGCAGCTCAAGGGACGGGGACCGCTCCTACAATGAGCAGTTCTTC
CDR3aa: CASSSRDGDRSYNEQFF

j_gene: TRBJ2-5
d_gene: NA
v_gene: TRBV14
abundance: NA
CDR3nt: TGTGCCAGCAGACTGCGAGGGGACGGAGAGACCCAGTACTTC
CDR3aa: CASRLRGDGETQYF

j_gene: TRBJ1-2
d_gene: NA
v_gene: TRBV12-3/TRBV12-4
abundance: many
CDR3nt: TGTGCCAGCAGTCTCGAGACAGGACTGCGTGGCTACACCTTC
CDR3aa: CASSLETGLRGYTF

j_gene: TRBJ1-4
d_gene: TRBD1
v_gene: TRBV11-2
abundance: NA
CDR3nt: TGTGCCAGCAGCACCTGGGACAGTTGGGATAATGAAAAACTGTTTTTT
CDR3aa: CASSTWDSWDNEKLFF

j_gene: TRBJ2-5
d_gene: NA
v_gene: TRBV11-2
abundance: few
CDR3nt: TGTGCCAGCAGCTTATCCGGACAGTTCCAAGAGACCCAGTACTTC
CDR3aa: CASSLSGQFQETQYF

j_gene: TRBJ2-7
d_gene: TRBD2
v_gene: TRBV19
abundance: NA
CDR3nt: TGTGCCAGTAGTATCGCGGGGGCCTACGAGCAGTACTTC
CDR3aa: CASSIAGAYEQYF

j_gene: TRBJ2-3
d_gene: NA
v_gene: TRBV5-1
abundance: NA
CDR3nt: TGCGCCAGCAGCCTCGGGTTAGAGGCAGATACGCAGTATTTT
CDR3aa: CASSLGLEADTQYF

j_gene: TRBJ1-5
d_gene: TRBD1
v_gene: TRBV5-1
abundance: NA
CDR3nt: TGCGCCAGCAACGATACACAGGGGGCGCGAGGTCAGCCCCAGCATTTT
CDR3aa: CASNDTQGARGQPQHF

j_gene: TRBJ2-7
d_gene: TRBD1
v_gene: TRBV19
abundance: NA
CDR3nt: TGTGCCAGTAGCCTGAGGGGGCCAGACGAGCAGTACTTC
CDR3aa: CASSLRGPDEQYF

j_gene: TRBJ2-3
d_gene: TRBD1
v_gene: TRBV7-9
abundance: NA
CDR3nt: TGTGCCAGCAGCCCGGGGACAGGGGTGACAGATACGCAGTATTTT
CDR3aa: CASSPGTGVTDTQYF

j_gene: TRBJ2-2
d_gene: TRBD2
v_gene: TRBV6-5
abundance: few
CDR3nt: TGTGCCAGCAGTTATGTAGCGGGGGAAAACACCGGGGAGCTGTTTTTT
CDR3aa: CASSYVAGENTGELFF

j_gene: TRBJ2-2
d_gene: NA
v_gene: TRBV28
abundance: few
CDR3nt: TGTGCCAGCAGTTCCGGGACTGACACCGGGGAGCTGTTTTTT
CDR3aa: CASSSGTDTGELFF

j_gene: TRBJ1-4
d_gene: NA
v_gene: TRBV2
abundance: few
CDR3nt: TGTGCCAGCAGTGAAGAGGGCAGGAGGGATGAAAAACTGTTTTTT
CDR3aa: CASSEEGRRDEKLFF

j_gene: TRBJ1-6
d_gene: NA
v_gene: TRBV6-5
abundance: NA
CDR3nt: TGTGCCAGCAGTTACGGAGGCCCGGGGAATTCACCCCTCCACTTT
CDR3aa: CASSYGGPGNSPLHF

j_gene: TRBJ1-1
d_gene: TRBD1
v_gene: TRBV5-1
abundance: NA
CDR3nt: TGCGCCAGCAGCCTGACAGGGGGTCTGATCAACACTGAAGCTTTCTTT
CDR3aa: CASSLTGGLINTEAFF

j_gene: TRBJ2-1
d_gene: NA
v_gene: TRBV12-3/TRBV12-4
abundance: NA
CDR3nt: TGTGCCAGCAGTTTCGGGGGTTGCACCTACAATGAGCAGTTCTTC
CDR3aa: CASSFGGCTYNEQFF